This T cell receptor (beta chain) originates from a study of long-term antiretroviral therapy in people with HIV. This clone has just a few counts. Trimming cost V 5 bases and J 7 bases; bases outside gene matches: 11. Germline values: CDR1 SGHVS, CDR2 FQNEAQ. CDR3 length: 15 residues. This was the immunoSEQ v3.0 assay at survey level. Using immunoSEQ multiplex PCR, the repertoire was profiled, and TCRdb retains in-frame clones only, with some absent. This table holds roughly 30,000 clones, 93% found once. Specimens carried roughly 0.95-11 million cryopreserved PBMC before DNA extraction. The receptor was derived from a middle-aged woman with HIV. The sample here was unsorted PBMCs, taken 6.5 years after starting antiretroviral therapy. V is TRBV7-8 and J is TRBJ2-1; 7 bases map to TRBD1. The CDR3 DNA is TGTGCCAGCAGCCCTATAACCGGGACAGAGAATGAGCAGTTCTTC. Protein product: CASSPITGTENEQFF.